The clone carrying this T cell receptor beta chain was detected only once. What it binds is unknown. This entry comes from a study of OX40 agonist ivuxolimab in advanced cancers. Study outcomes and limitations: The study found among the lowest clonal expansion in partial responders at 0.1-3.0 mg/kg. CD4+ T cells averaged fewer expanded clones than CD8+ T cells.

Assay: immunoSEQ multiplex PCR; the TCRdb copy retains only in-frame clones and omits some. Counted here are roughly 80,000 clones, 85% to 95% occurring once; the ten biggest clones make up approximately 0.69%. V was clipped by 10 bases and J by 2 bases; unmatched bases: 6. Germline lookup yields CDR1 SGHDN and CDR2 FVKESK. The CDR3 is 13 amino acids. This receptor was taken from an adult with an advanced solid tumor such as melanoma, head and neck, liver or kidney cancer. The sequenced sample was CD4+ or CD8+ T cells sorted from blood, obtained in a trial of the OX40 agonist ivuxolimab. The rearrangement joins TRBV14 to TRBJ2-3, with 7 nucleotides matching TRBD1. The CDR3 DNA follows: TGTGCCACCAGACAGGGAAACACAGATACGCAGTATTTT. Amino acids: CATRQGNTDTQYF.